This T cell receptor (beta chain) was identified in a study of OX40 agonist ivuxolimab in advanced cancers. Study details: The eligibility criteria allowed prior anti-PD-1, anti-PD-L1 or anti-CTLA-4 therapy, and approximately 38% had some.

Produced via immunoSEQ multiplex PCR; TCRdb's table is partial and in-frame only. The sample records roughly 84,000 clones, approximately 81% being singletons. With regard to this clone: Antigen unknown.

CDR1 is ENHRY, CDR2 SYGVKD, per germline. V lost 4 bases and J 7 bases, leaving 11 bases between the germline ends. This CDR3 is 13 amino acids long. General study results and limits: Determination of antigen specificity was not performed for the expanded peripheral T cells. Within 6 weeks, CD4+ and CD8+ blood T cells expanded clonally at 0.1 to 3.0 mg/kg.

The clonotype comes from an adult with an advanced solid tumor such as melanoma, head and neck, liver or kidney cancer. J is TRBJ1-5 and V is TRBV10-3; D is unclear. Material: CD4+ or CD8+ T cells sorted from blood, obtained in a trial of the OX40 agonist ivuxolimab. This CDR3 is CAISVGDKQPQHF. The CDR3 DNA follows: TGTGCCATCAGTGTAGGCGACAAGCAGCCCCAGCATTTT.